Listed here is a single T cell receptor beta chain. This clone's antigen is unknown. Germline is not matched at one junction end, which may reflect a read error. The method behind the library was the immunoSEQ multiplex PCR assay. The multiplex PCR relied on a mix of 60 forward primers for TCR Vbeta segments and 13 reverse primers for TCR Jbeta segments. The CDR3 region of rearranged TCR beta genes was amplified from genomic DNA by a multiplex PCR assay. On the Illumina HiSeq System, the amplified TCR beta libraries were sequenced as 87-base-pair reads. In the original analysis: In a later analysis, about 80 million unique TCR beta chains were counted across the approximately 640 repertoires, and around 10 million of these chains were shared by at least two donors. Raw reads were error-corrected and collapsed into unique sequences with a nearest-neighbor algorithm that merged closely related sequences to remove PCR and sequencing errors. V, D and J gene segments were assigned by aligning CDR3 sequences to IMGT reference sequences. For a sequence to be retained, a match of at least six nucleotides was required to both a V gene segment and a J gene segment. Rearrangements were called productive when the CDR3 lacked stop codons and stayed in frame with V and J; all others were non-productive. Following IMGT convention, CDR3 was defined as the stretch from the second conserved V-encoded cysteine to the conserved J-encoded phenylalanine. The earlier analysis of some 550 of the donors excluded any sequence lacking an unambiguous match to a single V gene segment. In an earlier analysis of roughly 600 of the donors, a V segment was called functional when productive rearrangements were above 56.7%, and segregating when the standard deviation between donors exceeded 5%. A statistical classification framework was developed to diagnose cytomegalovirus status using the catalog of TCR beta chain sequences. In a later analysis, TCR nucleotide sequences were compared against IMGT/GENE-DB human TR gene sequences so that V and J genes could be assigned. The TCRdist pipeline was used in a later analysis to assign CDR3 sequences and most-parsimonious VDJ recombination scenarios. In a later analysis, each TCR beta chain was defined by its CDR3 amino acid sequence together with its V-gene family, and reads lacking a unique V-gene family were excluded. In a later analysis, 450 to 600 highly shared, low-generation-probability nucleotide sequences were removed to address suspected cross-contamination and a sequencing artifact. In a later analysis, a clonal expansion index for each public chain was calculated from normalized within-repertoire ranks of inferred template counts. In a later analysis, generation probabilities were computed using a VDJ recombination model fitted to out-of-frame rearrangements, and the results were checked against IGoR. In a later analysis, hypergeometric tests were used to score TCR-TCR, TCR-HLA and TCR-CMV co-occurrence, with a repertoire-size bias correction applied to TCR pairs. A later analysis estimated false discovery rates by permuting HLA or CMV assignments 20 times. In a later analysis, co-occurring TCRs were grouped using DBSCAN, with TCRdist sequence similarity added in when clustering inside HLA-allele-positive subsets. Repertoires with fewer than 30,000 or more than 120,000 public chains, plus five repertoires with anomalous nucleotide sharing, were excluded from co-occurrence clustering. In TCRdb, the immuneACCESS table is reduced to in-frame sequences with V and J assigned. These tables do not hold every clone; where another copy was compared, an unresolved V gene accounts for under half, and the others remain unexplained. From that table come the V and J calls and clone size; the DNA was used to work out D and trimming. The sample includes 130,000 or so clones, with around four fifths observed a single time. The top ten clones comprise 1.5% of the sample.

These data are taken from a study of cytomegalovirus exposure and HLA in healthy donors (dated by TCRdb to about 2017). Context from the whole study: In an earlier analysis of 587 of the donors, 250 to 350 Gb of sequence data and 90 million to 120 million unique TCR beta sequences from roughly 180 million T cells were reported. Among under 450 genotyped donors of the cohort, an average of around 240,000 unique TCR beta nucleotide sequences were sequenced per donor, roughly 20% of them non-productive. The number of donors typed differed by locus, with roughly 629-640 for A, B, C, DRB1 and DQB1, roughly 520 for DQA1, 606 for DPA1, and some 440 for DPB1. In a later genetic analysis, genome-wide SNP genotypes for about three fifths of the roughly 670 donors were used, and that subset was treated as a discovery cohort. Five DR-DQ haplotypes were treated as single units for association and clustering because of strong linkage in the cohort. The study aimed to test whether cataloging public T cell receptors could reveal signatures of past pathogen exposure. Rather than using new phenotypic data, the later analysis identified candidate immune exposures from TCR beta sequences and from how often those sequences occurred across donors. In a later analysis, previously published TCR beta repertoires from fewer than 750 donors were re-analyzed and high-resolution HLA genotyping was added so that TCR occurrence patterns could be studied. The study profiled the T cell repertoires of some 610 subjects by immunosequencing and related them to cytomegalovirus serostatus. The genetic ancestry cluster associated with self-reported Caucasian donors included about 84% of the roughly 400 genotyped donors. Along with the roughly 700-subject first cohort, a separate validation cohort of over a hundred different subjects was used. To predict cytomegalovirus infection status, the study combined high-throughput TCR immunosequencing, statistical association of individual TCRs with disease status, and machine learning. Donor age, sex, ethnicity and CMV serostatus were collected together with the repertoire data. Every discovery cohort repertoire had been produced on one sequencing platform. Class I and class II HLA loci were covered by the typing at four-digit resolution. An earlier analysis of 587 of the donors used high-throughput TCR beta sequencing to judge whether each TCR beta V gene segment behaved as functional or pseudogenic. Around 320 gigabases of sequencing data and roughly 90 million unique TCR sequences were included in an early release covering several hundred HLA-typed donors. Beyond this particular receptor, the publication reports: Only TCR beta chains were sequenced in this cohort, and the absence of alpha or paired-chain data limited detectable features. A group of highly shared sequence variants was considered likely to be a technical artifact of the sequencing pipeline. In the study, 150 to 200 TCR beta chains were listed as associated with cytomegalovirus. In a later analysis, most CMV-associated TCR beta chains were found to appear HLA-restricted, with HLA associations seemingly driven largely by CMV exposure. The earlier analysis of a few hundred of the donors excluded some 15 rarely observed V segments, including chromosome 9 orphons, because counts were too low. In vitro tests confirmed that a few of the cytomegalovirus-associated TCR beta chains recognize cytomegalovirus antigens. In a later analysis, several top co-occurrence clusters were reported to appear linked to parvovirus B19, influenza, CMV and Epstein-Barr virus. While some public TCRs were present in many individuals, most TCR sequences turned up only very rarely across donors. For the cohort, immune exposure information was limited to CMV serostatus. Assigning TCR associations to individual alleles was difficult when HLA alleles, especially DR and DQ, strongly co-occurred. In a later genetic analysis, fewer N-insertions in productive TCRs were reported among donors in an Asian-associated ancestry cluster than the 666-donor mean. Because HLA typing was unavailable for some donors at each locus, only the typed subset was used in association tests. Roughly uniform sequencing depth across donors was assumed in presence/absence analyses, although this assumption may not hold. The classifier was reported to diagnose cytomegalovirus status with high specificity and sensitivity in both the original and validation cohorts. According to the authors, the approach could potentially be generalized to other disease states and immunological phenotypes. An earlier analysis of approximately 600 of the donors showed that most TCR beta V segments appeared in productive rearrangements either about 87% or about 30% of the time, which broadly matched IMGT annotations. A further reported finding was that TCR beta sequences accurately predicted the HLA-A and HLA-B alleles for most subjects in the first cohort. The 87-base-pair reads could not distinguish some IMGT-functional V segments, including TRBV6-2 and TRBV6-3, so those segments were excluded. At a false discovery rate of 0.05, a later analysis linked under 20,000 TCR beta sequences to specific HLA alleles. In a later analysis, the rate of TCR association differed among HLA loci, with DRB1 alleles having the most associated TCRs and HLA-C alleles having the fewest. A later analysis found that HLA-associated TCR beta chains were more clonally expanded and had lower generation probabilities than equally common non-associated chains. Correlated functional status among segregating V segments might be attributable to linkage disequilibrium, but an unknown experimental factor could not be ruled out. An association between a missense DCLRE1C variant and V-gene and J-gene trimming of TCR beta chains was found in a later genetic analysis and replicated in an independent cohort.

The germline V gene (reference sequence) sets CDR1 to LNHNV and CDR2 to YYDKDF. Including cysteine and phenylalanine, the CDR3 has 17 amino acids. Only CDR3 DNA remains: 51 bases, in frame from the first base. The cohort consisted of some 730 healthy bone marrow donors. At the time of sampling, all cohort members were nominally healthy, though unrecorded immune exposures were likely present. The donor was CMV seronegative and belonged to the group of 380 or so seronegative cohort members. Every donor gave a peripheral blood sample, and the peripheral blood mononuclear cells from that sample were used for TCR beta sequencing. Genomic DNA was extracted from the blood cell samples with the Qiagen DNeasy Blood Extraction Kit.

The clonotype was recovered from a man in his forties in good health and CMV-seronegative. The chain links TRBV15 with TRBJ1-3, with 9 central nucleotides matching TRBD1. Sequenced sample: PBMCs. The DNA is as follows: TGTGCCACCAGCAGAAATACTAACAGGGGGCTTGGAGACACCATATATTTT. It specifies CATSRNTNRGLGDTIYF.